Sequencing of this TCR beta chain was carried out in a study of tumour-infiltrating T cells in Burkitt lymphoma. Study-level background: All epidemiological Burkitt lymphoma subtypes were represented in the cohort. Productive clonality predicted overall and progression-free survival. General study points: Several public clonotypes recurred in numerous Burkitt lymphoma patients.

The protocol was immunoSEQ multiplex PCR, while the TCRdb copy is restricted to in-frame clones and leaves out a portion. The sample lists 43,000 or so clones, around 29% occurring once. A remark on this clone: The antigen remains unidentified.

The CDR3 has 15 amino acids. Germline assignment: CDR1 SGHDN and CDR2 FVKESK. V gave up 1 base and J gave up 3 bases, with 13 bases separating them. The rearrangement joins TRBV14 to TRBJ2-7; unclear D gene. The specimen sequenced was tumor tissue. The clonotype originates from a human donor with Burkitt lymphoma. This CDR3 is CASSQGRTDYYEQYF. CDR3 DNA sequence: TGTGCCAGCAGCCAAGGCCGGACCGATTACTACGAGCAGTACTTC.